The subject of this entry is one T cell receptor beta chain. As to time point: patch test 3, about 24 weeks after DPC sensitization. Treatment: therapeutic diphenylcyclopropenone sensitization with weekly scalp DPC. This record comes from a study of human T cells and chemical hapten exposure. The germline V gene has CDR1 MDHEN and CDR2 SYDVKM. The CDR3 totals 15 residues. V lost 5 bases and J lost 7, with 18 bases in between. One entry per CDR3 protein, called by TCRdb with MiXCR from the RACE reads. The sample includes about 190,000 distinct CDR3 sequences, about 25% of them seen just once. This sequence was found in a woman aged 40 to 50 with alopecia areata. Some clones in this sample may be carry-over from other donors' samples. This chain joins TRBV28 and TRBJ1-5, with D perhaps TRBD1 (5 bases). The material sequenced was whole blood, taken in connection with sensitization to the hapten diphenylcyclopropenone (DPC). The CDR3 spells CASSLGTGRDQPQHF. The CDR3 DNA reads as TGTGCCAGCAGTCTTGGGACGGGGAGGGACCAGCCCCAGCATTTT. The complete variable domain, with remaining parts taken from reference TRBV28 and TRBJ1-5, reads DVKVTQSSRYLVKRTGEKVFLECVQDMDHENMFWYRQDPGLGLRLIYFSYDVKMKEKGDIPEGYSVSREKKERFSLILESASTNQTSMYLCASSLGTGRDQPQHFGDGTRLSIL.